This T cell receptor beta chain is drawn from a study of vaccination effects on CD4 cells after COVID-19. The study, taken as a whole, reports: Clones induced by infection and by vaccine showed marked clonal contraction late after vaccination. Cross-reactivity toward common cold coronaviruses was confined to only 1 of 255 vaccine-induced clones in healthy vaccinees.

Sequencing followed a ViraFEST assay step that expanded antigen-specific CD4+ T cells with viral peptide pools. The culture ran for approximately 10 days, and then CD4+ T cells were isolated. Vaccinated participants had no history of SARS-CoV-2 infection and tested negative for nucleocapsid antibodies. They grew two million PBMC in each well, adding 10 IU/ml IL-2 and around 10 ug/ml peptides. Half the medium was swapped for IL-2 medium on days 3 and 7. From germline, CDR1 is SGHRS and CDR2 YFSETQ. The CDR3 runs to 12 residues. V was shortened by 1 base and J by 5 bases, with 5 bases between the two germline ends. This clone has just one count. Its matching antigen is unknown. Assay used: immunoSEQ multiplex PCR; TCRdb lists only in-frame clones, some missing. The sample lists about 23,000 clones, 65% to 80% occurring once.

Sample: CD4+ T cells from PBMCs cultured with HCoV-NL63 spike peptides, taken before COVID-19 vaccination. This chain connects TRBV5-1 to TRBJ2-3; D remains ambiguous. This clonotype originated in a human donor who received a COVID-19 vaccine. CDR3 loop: CASSLYGDTQYF. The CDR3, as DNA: TGCGCCAGCAGCTTGTATGGAGATACGCAGTATTTT.